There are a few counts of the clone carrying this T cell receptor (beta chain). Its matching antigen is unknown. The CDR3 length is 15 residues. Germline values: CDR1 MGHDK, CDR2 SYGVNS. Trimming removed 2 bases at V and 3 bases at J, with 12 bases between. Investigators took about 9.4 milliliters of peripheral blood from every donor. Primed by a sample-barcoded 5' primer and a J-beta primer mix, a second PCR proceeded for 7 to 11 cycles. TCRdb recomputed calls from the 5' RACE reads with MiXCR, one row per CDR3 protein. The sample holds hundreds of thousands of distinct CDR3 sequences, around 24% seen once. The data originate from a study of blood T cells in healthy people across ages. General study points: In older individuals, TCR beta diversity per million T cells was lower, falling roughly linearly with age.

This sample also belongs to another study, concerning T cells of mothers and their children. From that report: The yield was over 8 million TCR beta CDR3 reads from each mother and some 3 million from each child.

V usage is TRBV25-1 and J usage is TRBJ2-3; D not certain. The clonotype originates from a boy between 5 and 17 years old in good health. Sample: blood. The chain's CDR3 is CASSESGRLTDTQYF. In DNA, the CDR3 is TGTGCCAGCAGTGAAAGTGGCAGGCTGACAGATACGCAGTATTTT.